The 15 T cell receptor beta chains presented below share a single source sample, sequenced in a study of Tregs in tolerant kidney transplant recipients. Assay: immunoSEQ multiplex PCR; the TCRdb copy retains only in-frame clones and omits some. The sample records tens of thousands of clones, about 90% being singletons. Sequencing was performed on Tregs from blood. The receptors here all came from a human donor in good health.

The chain joins TRBV30 to TRBJ2-2; 8 nucleotides line up with TRBD1. V lost 8 bases, J lost 4 bases, and 6 bases stayed unmatched. The CDR3 spans 13 residues. In germline, CDR1 is GTSNPN, CDR2 SVGIG (reference sequence). The CDR3 sequence: CAGDRGFTGELFF. CDR3 in DNA: TGTGCCGGCGACAGGGGATTCACCGGGGAGCTGTTTTTT.

This chain joins TRBV7-9 and TRBJ2-7; D may be TRBD1 (7 bases). Germline V gene sequence: CDR1 SEHNR, CDR2 FQNEAQ (reference sequence). Trimming removed 5 bases at V and 9 bases at J, with 29 bases between. The CDR3 sequence is 17 residues long. Here the CDR3 reads CASSLRQGEGSGLRQYF. CDR3 coding DNA: TGTGCCAGCAGCCTAAGACAGGGAGAGGGTAGCGGCCTACGGCAGTACTTC.

The chain joins TRBV11-3 to TRBJ2-1; 7 nucleotides match TRBD2. Germline V CDR1 and CDR2: SGHNT, YENEEA. V shed 1 base and J 0 bases; nucleotides not matched to a gene: 12. The CDR3 extends over 19 amino acids. DNA of the CDR3: TGTGCCAGCAGCTTAGGTTCTAGCGGCGCTTTAAGCTCCTACAATGAGCAGTTCTTC. Protein: CASSLGSSGALSSYNEQFF.

The chain uses TRBV4-1 and TRBJ1-1; 9 bases align to TRBD1. This CDR3 contains 18 residues. Trimming cost V 3 bases and J 1 base; bases outside gene matches: 12. Germline V gives CDR1 MGHRA, CDR2 YSYEKL. CDR3 in DNA: TGCGCCAGCAGCCACCTTGTCTCCGGGACAGGGACGAACACTGAAGCTTTCTTT. This encodes CASSHLVSGTGTNTEAFF.

The J gene is TRBJ1-2, the V gene TRBV6-5; D is ambiguous. This CDR3 region has 14 residues. The ends were cut back, 7 bases at V and 1 base at J, with 13 bases in the middle. CDR1 and CDR2 (germline): MNHEY, SVGAGI. Here the CDR3 reads CASKGWGVNYGYTF. The CDR3, as DNA: TGTGCCAGCAAGGGATGGGGAGTTAACTATGGCTACACCTTC.

The chain is built from TRBV27 and TRBJ2-7; D remains ambiguous. Deletions cut 2 bases from V and 2 bases from J, with 19 bases between. The CDR3 is 17 residues long. In germline, CDR1 is MNHEY, CDR2 SMNVEV (reference sequence). In nucleotides, the CDR3 is TGTGCCAGCAGTTTAAGTCAAGTCACAGCCCTAACCTACGAGCAGTACTTC. Its translation: CASSLSQVTALTYEQYF.

V usage is TRBV2 and J usage is TRBJ1-2; D not certain. The CDR3 covers 11 residues. Trimming took 8 bases from V and 12 from J, leaving 16 bases between them. Germline V gene sequence: CDR1 SNHLY, CDR2 FYNNEI. Here the CDR3 reads CASGGRLRNTF. In DNA form, the CDR3 reads TGTGCCAGCGGCGGCCGTCTACGGAACACCTTC.

The V gene is TRBV5-6, the J gene TRBJ1-5; TRBD1 aligns across 7 bases. Trimming cost V 0 bases and J 7 bases; bases outside gene matches: 7. Germline V gives CDR1 SGHDT, CDR2 YYEEEE. The CDR3 sequence is 15 residues long. Here the CDR3 DNA reads TGTGCCAGCAGCTTGGACAGGGGAATAGGACAGCCCCAGCATTTT. Amino acids: CASSLDRGIGQPQHF.

This clone was picked up a small number of times. The chain recombines TRBV29-1 with TRBJ1-4; 8 nucleotides line up with TRBD1. CDR3 length: 12 amino acids. V lost 3 bases to trimming and J lost 8 bases; unmatched junction nucleotides: 2. Germline-derived CDR1 and CDR2 are SQVTM and ANQGSEA. CDR3 region: CSVETGVEKLFF. The DNA of the CDR3 is TGCAGCGTTGAGACAGGGGTGGAAAAACTGTTTTTT. The full variable domain, its missing parts supplied by reference TRBV29-1 and TRBJ1-4, is SAVISQKPSRDICQRGTSLTIQCQVDSQVTMMFWYRQQPGQSLTLIATANQGSEATYESGFVIDKFPISRPNLTFSTLTVSNMSPEDSSIYLCSVETGVEKLFFGSGTQLSVL.

The chain links TRBV5-4 to TRBJ2-2; D is uncertain. Germline CDR1 SGHNT, CDR2 YYREEE (reference sequence). With 4 bases removed from V and 0 bases from J, the gap between germline ends came to 10 bases. The CDR3 totals 15 residues. Written as DNA, the CDR3 is TGTGCCAGCAGCGCCCGGGCCGCGAACACCGGGGAGCTGTTTTTT. It specifies CASSARAANTGELFF.

The CDR3 loop is CASSPLQNTEAFF. DNA for the CDR3: TGCGCCAGCAGCCCATTACAGAACACTGAAGCTTTCTTT. The chain combines TRBV4-1 with TRBJ1-1; no clear D. V was trimmed by 4 bases and J by 1 base, leaving 7 bases between them. The CDR3 totals 13 residues. From germline, CDR1 is MGHRA and CDR2 YSYEKL.

This chain uses TRBV5-1 with TRBJ2-2; 8 bases fit TRBD1. CDR3 size: 16 residues. Germline lookup yields CDR1 SGHRS and CDR2 YFSETQ. V was clipped by 0 bases and J by 1 base; unmatched bases: 2. CDR3 region: CASSLAGTGNTGELFF. Here the CDR3 DNA reads TGCGCCAGCAGCTTGGCCGGGACAGGGAACACCGGGGAGCTGTTTTTT.

The V gene is TRBV6-5, the J gene TRBJ1-2; D perhaps matches TRBD1 (6 bases). Germline lookup yields CDR1 MNHEY and CDR2 SVGAGI. With 6 bases removed from V and 10 bases from J, the gap between germline ends came to 18 bases. This CDR3 comprises 13 residues. This CDR3 is CASSWSGVNSYTF. DNA for the CDR3: TGTGCCAGCAGCTGGTCAGGGGTGAATTCCTACACCTTC.

The rearrangement joins TRBV18 to TRBJ1-1; 8 nucleotides align to TRBD1. The CDR3 loop spans 14 amino acids. CDR1 and CDR2 (germline): KGHSH, LQKENI. V was clipped by 6 bases and J by 4 bases; unmatched bases: 7. CDR3 coding DNA: TGTGCCAGCTCTGCCGGACAGGGTGTCACTGAAGCTTTCTTT. Translation gives CASSAGQGVTEAFF.

The chain is built from TRBV5-1 and TRBJ1-1; 7 bases line up with TRBD1. The CDR3 has 13 residues. The germline gives CDR1 SGHRS, CDR2 YFSETQ. Trimming at V came to 4 bases and at J to 4 bases, leaving 4 bases not matched to a gene. The CDR3 region has the DNA TGCGCCAGCAGCCAGACAGGGTCCACTGAAGCTTTCTTT. This sequence encodes CASSQTGSTEAFF.